This entry features one TCR beta chain sequence. With 0 bases clipped from V and 0 bases from J, the junction kept 25 bases outside the gene matches. The CDR3 contains 24 residues. The germline V gene has CDR1 SGDLS and CDR2 YYNGEE. The sample is drawn from a study of shared clonotypes between healthy human individuals. Measured with immunoSEQ multiplex PCR; TCRdb has only the in-frame clones, and not every one. This sample has 950,000 to 1,100,000 clones, with about 80% found just once. The specimen sequenced was memory CD4+ T cells sorted from blood. Subset given: CD45RA-negative fraction. The V gene is TRBV9, the J gene TRBJ2-3; 10 nucleotides align to TRBD2. The sequence derives from a man aged 18 to 35 in good health. CDR3 in DNA: TGTGCCAGCAGCGTAGTGGGTTACCGTAGCGGGGGGCCTCCGTACGCCTGTAGCACAGATACGCAGTATTTT. Translating gives CASSVVGYRSGGPPYACSTDTQYF. The complete variable domain, with remaining parts taken from reference TRBV9 and TRBJ2-3, reads DSGVTQTPKHLITATGQRVTLRCSPRSGDLSVYWYQQSLDQGLQFLIQYYNGEERAKGNILERFSAQQFPDLHSELNLSSLELGDSALYFCASSVVGYRSGGPPYACSTDTQYFGPGTRLTVL.